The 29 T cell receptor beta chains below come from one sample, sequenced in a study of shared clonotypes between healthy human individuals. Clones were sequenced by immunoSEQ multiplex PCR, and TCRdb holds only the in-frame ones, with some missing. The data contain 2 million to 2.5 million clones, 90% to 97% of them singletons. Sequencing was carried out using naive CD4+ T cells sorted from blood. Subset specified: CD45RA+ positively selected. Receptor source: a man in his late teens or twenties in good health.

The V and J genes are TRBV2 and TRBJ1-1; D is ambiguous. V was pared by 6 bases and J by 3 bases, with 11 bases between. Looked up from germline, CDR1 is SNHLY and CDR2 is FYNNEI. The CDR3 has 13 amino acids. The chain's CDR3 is CASSGPSYTEAFF. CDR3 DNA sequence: TGTGCCAGCAGCGGACCTTCCTACACTGAAGCTTTCTTT.

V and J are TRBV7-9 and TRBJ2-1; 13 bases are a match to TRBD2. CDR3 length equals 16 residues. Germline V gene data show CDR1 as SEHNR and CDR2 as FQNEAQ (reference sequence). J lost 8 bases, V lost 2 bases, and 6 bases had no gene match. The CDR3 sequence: CASSLTSGRAMDEQFF. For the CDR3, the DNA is TGTGCCAGCAGCTTAACTAGCGGGAGGGCCATGGATGAGCAGTTCTTC.

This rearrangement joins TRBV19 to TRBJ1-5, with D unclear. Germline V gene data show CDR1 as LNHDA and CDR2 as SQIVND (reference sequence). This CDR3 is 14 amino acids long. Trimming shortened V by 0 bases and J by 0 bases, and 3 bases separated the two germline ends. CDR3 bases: TGTGCCAGTAGTATAGAATATAGCAATCAGCCCCAGCATTTT. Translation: CASSIEYSNQPQHF. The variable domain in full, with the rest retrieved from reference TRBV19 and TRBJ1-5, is DGGITQSPKYLFRKEGQNVTLSCEQNLNHDAMYWYRQDPGQGLRLIYYSQIVNDFQKGDIAEGYSVSREKKESFPLTVTSAQKNPTAFYLCASSIEYSNQPQHFGDGTRLSIL.

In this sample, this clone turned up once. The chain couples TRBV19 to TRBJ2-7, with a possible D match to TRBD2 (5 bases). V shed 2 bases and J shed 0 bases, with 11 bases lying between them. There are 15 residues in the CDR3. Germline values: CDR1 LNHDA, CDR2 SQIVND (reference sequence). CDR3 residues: CASSISGQSSYEQYF. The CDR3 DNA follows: TGTGCCAGTAGTATAAGCGGCCAGAGCTCCTACGAGCAGTACTTC.

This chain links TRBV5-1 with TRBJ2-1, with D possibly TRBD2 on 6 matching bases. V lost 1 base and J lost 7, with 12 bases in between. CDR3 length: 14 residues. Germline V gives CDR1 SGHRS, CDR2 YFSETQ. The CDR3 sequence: CASSLPREWNEQFF. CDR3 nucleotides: TGCGCCAGCAGCTTGCCCCGGGAGTGGAATGAGCAGTTCTTC.

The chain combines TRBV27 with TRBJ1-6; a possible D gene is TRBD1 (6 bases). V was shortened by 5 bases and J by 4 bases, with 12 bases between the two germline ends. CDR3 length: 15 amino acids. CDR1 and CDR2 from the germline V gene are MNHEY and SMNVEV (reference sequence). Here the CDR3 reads CASSGWTAYNSPLHF. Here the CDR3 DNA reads TGTGCCAGCAGTGGGTGGACAGCTTATAATTCACCCCTCCACTTT.

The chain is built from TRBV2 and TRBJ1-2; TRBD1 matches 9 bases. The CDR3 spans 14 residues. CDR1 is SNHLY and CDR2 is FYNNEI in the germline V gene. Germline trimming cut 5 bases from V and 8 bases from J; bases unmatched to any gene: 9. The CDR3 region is CASSRSGQGGGYTF. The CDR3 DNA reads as TGTGCCAGCAGTCGCTCGGGACAGGGAGGCGGCTACACCTTC.

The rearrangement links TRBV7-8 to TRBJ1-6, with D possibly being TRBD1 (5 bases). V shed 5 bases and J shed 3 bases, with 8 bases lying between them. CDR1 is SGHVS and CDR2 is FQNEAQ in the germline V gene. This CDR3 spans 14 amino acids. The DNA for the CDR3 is TGTGCCAGCAGCCTTCAGGGCTATAATTCACCCCTCCACTTT. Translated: CASSLQGYNSPLHF.

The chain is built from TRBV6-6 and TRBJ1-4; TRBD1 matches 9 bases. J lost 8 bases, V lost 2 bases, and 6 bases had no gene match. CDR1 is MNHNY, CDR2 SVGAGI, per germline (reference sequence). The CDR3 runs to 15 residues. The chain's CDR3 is CASSYQGQGNEKLFF. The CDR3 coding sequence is TGTGCCAGCAGTTACCAGGGACAGGGAAACGAAAAACTGTTTTTT.

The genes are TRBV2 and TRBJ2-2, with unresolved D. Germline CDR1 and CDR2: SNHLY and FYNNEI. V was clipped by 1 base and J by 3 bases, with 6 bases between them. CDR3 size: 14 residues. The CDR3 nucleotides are TGTGCCAGCAGTGAAGGTTCCTACACCGGGGAGCTGTTTTTT. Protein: CASSEGSYTGELFF.

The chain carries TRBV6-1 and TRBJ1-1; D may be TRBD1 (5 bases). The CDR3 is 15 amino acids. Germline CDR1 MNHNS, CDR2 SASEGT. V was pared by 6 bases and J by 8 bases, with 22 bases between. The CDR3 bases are TGTGCCAGCAGCCCCCGGGGGGTGAAGGGTAGGGAAGCTTTCTTT. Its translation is CASSPRGVKGREAFF.

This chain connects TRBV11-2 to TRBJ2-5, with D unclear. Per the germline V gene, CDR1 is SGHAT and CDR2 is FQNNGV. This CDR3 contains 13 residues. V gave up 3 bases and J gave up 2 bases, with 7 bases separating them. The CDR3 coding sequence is TGTGCCAGCAGCTTCAGCTTTCAAGAGACCCAGTACTTC. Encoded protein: CASSFSFQETQYF.

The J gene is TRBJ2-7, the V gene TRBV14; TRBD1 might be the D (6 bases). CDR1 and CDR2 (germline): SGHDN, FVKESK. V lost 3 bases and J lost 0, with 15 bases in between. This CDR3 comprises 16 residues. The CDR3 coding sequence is TGTGCCAGCAGCCAGGGAAACAGGGCATTCTCCTACGAGCAGTACTTC. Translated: CASSQGNRAFSYEQYF.

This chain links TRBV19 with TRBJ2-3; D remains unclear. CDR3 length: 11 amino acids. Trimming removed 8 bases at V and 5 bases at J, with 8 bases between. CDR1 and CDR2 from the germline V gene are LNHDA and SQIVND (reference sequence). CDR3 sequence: CASSLGDTQYF. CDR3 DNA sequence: TGTGCCAGTTCCCTAGGAGATACGCAGTATTTT.

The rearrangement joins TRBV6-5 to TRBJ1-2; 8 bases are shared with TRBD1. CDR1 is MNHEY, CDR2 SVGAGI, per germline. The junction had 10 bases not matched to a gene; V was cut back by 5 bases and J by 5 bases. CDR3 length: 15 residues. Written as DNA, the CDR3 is TGTGCCAGCAGTCCGGGGACAGGCCCGTTTTATGGCTACACCTTC. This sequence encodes CASSPGTGPFYGYTF.

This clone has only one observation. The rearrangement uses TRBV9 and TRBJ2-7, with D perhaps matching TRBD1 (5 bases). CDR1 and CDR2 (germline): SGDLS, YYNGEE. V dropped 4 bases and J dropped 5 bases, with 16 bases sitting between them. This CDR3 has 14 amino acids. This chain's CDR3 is CASSPRTQTHEQYF. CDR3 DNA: TGTGCCAGCAGCCCCCGGACACAGACCCACGAGCAGTACTTC. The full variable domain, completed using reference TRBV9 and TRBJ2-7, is DSGVTQTPKHLITATGQRVTLRCSPRSGDLSVYWYQQSLDQGLQFLIQYYNGEERAKGNILERFSAQQFPDLHSELNLSSLELGDSALYFCASSPRTQTHEQYFGPGTRLTVT.

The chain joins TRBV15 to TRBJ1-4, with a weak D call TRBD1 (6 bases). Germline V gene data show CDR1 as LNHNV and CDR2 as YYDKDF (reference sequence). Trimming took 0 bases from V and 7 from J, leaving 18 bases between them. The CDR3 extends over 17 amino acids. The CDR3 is CATSRDPPQGKAEKLFF. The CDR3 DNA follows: TGTGCCACCAGCAGAGACCCGCCCCAGGGGAAGGCTGAAAAACTGTTTTTT.

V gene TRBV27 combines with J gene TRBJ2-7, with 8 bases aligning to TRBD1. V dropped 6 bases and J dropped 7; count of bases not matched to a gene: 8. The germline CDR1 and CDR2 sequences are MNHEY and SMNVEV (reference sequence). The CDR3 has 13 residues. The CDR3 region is CASRKDRVGEQYF. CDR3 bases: TGTGCCAGCAGGAAGGACAGGGTCGGGGAGCAGTACTTC.

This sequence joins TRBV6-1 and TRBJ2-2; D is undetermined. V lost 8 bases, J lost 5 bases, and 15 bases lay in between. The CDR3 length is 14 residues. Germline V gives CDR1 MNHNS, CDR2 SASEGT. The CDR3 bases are TGTGCCAGCGGGTTTACCATTGGGACCGGGGAGCTGTTTTTT. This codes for CASGFTIGTGELFF.

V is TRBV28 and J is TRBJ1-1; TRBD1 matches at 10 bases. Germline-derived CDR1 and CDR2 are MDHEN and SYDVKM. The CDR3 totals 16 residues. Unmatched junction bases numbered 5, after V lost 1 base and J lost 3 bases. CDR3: CASSLLVGQGDTEAFF. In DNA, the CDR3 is TGTGCCAGCAGTTTATTGGTCGGACAGGGGGACACTGAAGCTTTCTTT.

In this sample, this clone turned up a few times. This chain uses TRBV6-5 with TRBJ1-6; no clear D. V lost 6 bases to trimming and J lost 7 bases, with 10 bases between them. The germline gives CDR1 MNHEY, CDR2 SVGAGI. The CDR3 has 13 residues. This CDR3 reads CASSSVENSPLHF. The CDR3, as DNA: TGTGCCAGCAGCTCAGTTGAGAATTCACCCCTCCACTTT.

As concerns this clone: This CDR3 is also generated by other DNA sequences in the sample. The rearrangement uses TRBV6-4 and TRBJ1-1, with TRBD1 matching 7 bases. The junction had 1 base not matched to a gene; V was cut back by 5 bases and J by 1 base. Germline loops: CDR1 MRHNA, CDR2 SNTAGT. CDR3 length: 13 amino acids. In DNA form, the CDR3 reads TGTGCCAGCAGTCGACAGGGGAACACTGAAGCTTTCTTT. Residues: CASSRQGNTEAFF.

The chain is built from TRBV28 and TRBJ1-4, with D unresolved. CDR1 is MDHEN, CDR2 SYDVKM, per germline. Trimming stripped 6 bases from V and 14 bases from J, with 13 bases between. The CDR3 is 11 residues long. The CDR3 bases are TGTGCCAGCAGAAGCGACGCGAGGCTGTTTTTT. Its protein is CASRSDARLFF.

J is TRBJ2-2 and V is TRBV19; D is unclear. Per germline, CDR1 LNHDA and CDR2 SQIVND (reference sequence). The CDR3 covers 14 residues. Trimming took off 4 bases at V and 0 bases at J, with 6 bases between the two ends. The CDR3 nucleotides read TGTGCCAGTAGTACCGTAACGAACACCGGGGAGCTGTTTTTT. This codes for CASSTVTNTGELFF. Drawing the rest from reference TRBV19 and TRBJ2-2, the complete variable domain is DGGITQSPKYLFRKEGQNVTLSCEQNLNHDAMYWYRQDPGQGLRLIYYSQIVNDFQKGDIAEGYSVSREKKESFPLTVTSAQKNPTAFYLCASSTVTNTGELFFGEGSRLTVL.

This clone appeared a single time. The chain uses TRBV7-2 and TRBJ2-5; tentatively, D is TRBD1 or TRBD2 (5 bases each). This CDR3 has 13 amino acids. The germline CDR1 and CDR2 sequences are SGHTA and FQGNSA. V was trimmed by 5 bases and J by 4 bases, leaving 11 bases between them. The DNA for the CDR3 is TGTGCCAGCAGCCGAGGGGCTGGAGAGACCCAGTACTTC. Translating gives CASSRGAGETQYF. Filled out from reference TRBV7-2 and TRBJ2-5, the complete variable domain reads GAGVSQSPSNKVTEKGKDVELRCDPISGHTALYWYRQSLGQGLEFLIYFQGNSAPDKSGLPSDRFSAERTGGSVSTLTIQRTQQEDSAVYLCASSRGAGETQYFGPGTRLLVL.

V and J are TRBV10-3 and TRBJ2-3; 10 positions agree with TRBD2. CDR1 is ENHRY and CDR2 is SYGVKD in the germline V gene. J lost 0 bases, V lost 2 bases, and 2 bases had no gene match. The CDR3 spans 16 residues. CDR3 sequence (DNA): TGTGCCATCAGTGAGAGGACTAGCGGTAGCACAGATACGCAGTATTTT. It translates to CAISERTSGSTDTQYF.

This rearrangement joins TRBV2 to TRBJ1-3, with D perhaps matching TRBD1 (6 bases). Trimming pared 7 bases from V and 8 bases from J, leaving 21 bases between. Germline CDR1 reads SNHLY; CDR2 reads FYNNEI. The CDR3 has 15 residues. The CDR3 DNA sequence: TGTGCCAGCAAGACAGGAAGAGTGAGCGGGGACACCATATATTTT. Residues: CASKTGRVSGDTIYF.

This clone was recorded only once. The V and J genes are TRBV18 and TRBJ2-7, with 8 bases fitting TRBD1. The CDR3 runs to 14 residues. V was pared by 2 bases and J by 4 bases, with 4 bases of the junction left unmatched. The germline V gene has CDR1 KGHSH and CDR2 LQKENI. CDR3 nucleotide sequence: TGTGCCAGCTCACCAAAGCAGGGGGCTTACGAGCAGTACTTC. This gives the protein CASSPKQGAYEQYF.

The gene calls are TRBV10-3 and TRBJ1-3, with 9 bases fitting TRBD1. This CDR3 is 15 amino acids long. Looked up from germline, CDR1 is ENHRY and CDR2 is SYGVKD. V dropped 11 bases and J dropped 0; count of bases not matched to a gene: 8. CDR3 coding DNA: TGTGCCTCAGGGGGGACAGGGCACTCTGGAAACACCATATATTTT. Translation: CASGGTGHSGNTIYF.